Below are 21 T cell receptor beta chains sequenced from a single sample in a study of T cell responses to AZD1222 COVID-19 vaccine. Clones were sequenced by immunoSEQ multiplex PCR, and TCRdb holds only the in-frame ones, with some missing. Of about 170,000 clones in the sample, 80% to 95% were seen once. The starting material was peripheral blood, obtained on day 0 of AZD1222 vaccination. All receptors derive from an adult in good health.

CDR3 sequence: CASSLVGQGNTGELFF. Here the CDR3 DNA reads TGCGCCAGCAGCTTGGTAGGACAGGGGAACACCGGGGAGCTGTTTTTT. This rearrangement joins TRBV5-1 to TRBJ2-2; 8 bases map to TRBD1. The CDR3 runs 16 residues. J was trimmed by 1 base and V by 0 bases; bases with no gene match: 2. From germline, CDR1 is SGHRS and CDR2 YFSETQ.

This clone is a singleton in its sample. This chain links TRBV15 with TRBJ1-2; D is ambiguous. This CDR3 is 15 amino acids long. Deletions cut 5 bases from V and 4 bases from J, with 17 bases between. The V gene's germline CDR1 is LNHNV and CDR2 YYDKDF (reference sequence). The CDR3 loop reads CATSPAARTSYGYTF. CDR3 DNA sequence: TGTGCCACCAGCCCGGCGGCCCGGACCTCCTATGGCTACACCTTC.

The gene calls are TRBV14 and TRBJ1-1; D might be TRBD1 (5 bases). The CDR3 spans 13 residues. The germline V gene encodes CDR1 SGHDN and CDR2 FVKESK. V gave up 2 bases and J gave up 7 bases, with 11 bases separating them. DNA of the CDR3: TGTGCCAGCAGCCAAACACAGGAGAGTGAAGCTTTCTTT. Translated, it gives CASSQTQESEAFF.

CDR3: CATSRGSYEQYF. The CDR3, as DNA: TGTGCCACCAGCAGGGGTTCCTACGAGCAGTACTTC. This chain connects TRBV15 to TRBJ2-7; D ambiguous. V was shortened by 3 bases and J by 1 base, with 4 bases between the two germline ends. Germline CDR1 and CDR2: LNHNV and YYDKDF (reference sequence). This CDR3 contains 12 residues.

This clone was recorded a few times. The chain joins TRBV7-9 to TRBJ2-3; D gene uncertain. The V and J ends lost 4 bases and 4 bases respectively, with 9 bases between them. The CDR3 has 13 residues. Germline values: CDR1 SEHNR, CDR2 FQNEAQ (reference sequence). DNA of the CDR3: TGTGCCAGCAGCTCCTTTTTATCAGATACGCAGTATTTT. It yields the protein CASSSFLSDTQYF.

The V call is TRBV19, the J call TRBJ1-4; D is undetermined. Trimming shortened V by 4 bases and J by 2 bases, and 8 bases separated the two germline ends. CDR3 size: 14 residues. The V gene's germline CDR1 is LNHDA and CDR2 SQIVND (reference sequence). The CDR3 region has the DNA TGTGCCAGTAGTACCTTAGTGACTAATGAAAAACTGTTTTTT. It specifies CASSTLVTNEKLFF.

In its sample, this clone was seen once. V is TRBV10-1 and J is TRBJ1-1; D remains unclear. In germline, CDR1 is WNHNN, CDR2 SYGVQD (reference sequence). CDR3 length: 14 residues. V lost 6 bases, J lost 1 base, and 12 bases lay in between. The CDR3 region is CASSPVLRNTEAFF. The CDR3 DNA follows: TGCGCCAGCAGCCCCGTCTTAAGGAACACTGAAGCTTTCTTT.

The CDR3 sequence: CASSQMGATEAFF. The CDR3 region has the DNA TGTGCCAGCAGCCAAATGGGTGCGACTGAAGCTTTCTTT. The chain has TRBV16 and TRBJ1-1, with D unresolved. The CDR3 has 13 residues. The germline V and J ends were trimmed by 2 bases and 5 bases, with 9 bases remaining between them. Per germline, CDR1 KGHSY and CDR2 FQNENV.

The chain employs TRBV19 and TRBJ2-7, with D uncertain. The CDR3 contains 17 residues. Germline CDR1 reads LNHDA; CDR2 reads SQIVND (reference sequence). V was trimmed by 1 base and J by 3 bases, leaving 19 bases between them. CDR3 in amino acids: CASSIGTGWQVGYEQYF. For the CDR3, the DNA is TGTGCCAGTAGTATAGGGACCGGTTGGCAGGTGGGCTACGAGCAGTACTTC.

This chain links TRBV10-2 with TRBJ2-7, with 7 bases identical to TRBD1. With 5 bases clipped from V and 3 bases from J, the junction kept 1 base outside the gene matches. The CDR3 totals 12 residues. Germline CDR1 and CDR2: WSHSY and SAAADI. The chain's CDR3 is CASSRQGYEQYF. The CDR3 DNA follows: TGCGCCAGCAGTAGACAGGGCTACGAGCAGTACTTC.

The chain has TRBV19 and TRBJ1-4; possibly TRBD1 for D (5 bases). CDR1 and CDR2 from the germline V gene are LNHDA and SQIVND (reference sequence). This CDR3 has 15 amino acids. Trimming took off 3 bases at V and 0 bases at J, with 8 bases between the two ends. CDR3 nucleotide sequence: TGTGCCAGTAGTATTGGGGGAGCAACTAATGAAAAACTGTTTTTT. Translated: CASSIGGATNEKLFF.

J is TRBJ1-1 and V is TRBV7-8, with a tentative D call TRBD1 (5 bases). Germline V gene sequence: CDR1 SGHVS, CDR2 FQNEAQ. The CDR3 has 14 amino acids. Trimming removed 2 bases from V and 3 bases from J, with 10 bases in between. As DNA, the CDR3 is TGTGCCAGCAGCTTAAGGCAGGGACACACTGAAGCTTTCTTT. Translated, it gives CASSLRQGHTEAFF. Based on the CDR3 plus reference TRBV7-8 and TRBJ1-1, the full variable domain is GAGVSQSPRYKVAKRGQDVALRCDPISGHVSLFWYQQALGQGPEFLTYFQNEAQLDKSGLPSDRFFAERPEGSVSTLKIQRTQQEDSAVYLCASSLRQGHTEAFFGQGTRLTVV.

This clone was observed once. The rearrangement uses TRBV6-5 and TRBJ1-6; no reliable D call. The CDR3 runs to 12 residues. V dropped 6 bases and J dropped 4 bases, with 4 bases sitting between them. Germline V CDR1 and CDR2: MNHEY, SVGAGI. CDR3 amino acids: CASRRYNSPLHF. CDR3 DNA: TGTGCCAGCAGACGGTATAATTCACCCCTCCACTTT.

The genes are TRBV9 and TRBJ1-2; 7 nucleotides line up with TRBD1. Germline-derived CDR1 and CDR2 are SGDLS and YYNGEE. CDR3 length: 14 residues. Trimming removed 0 bases from V and 4 bases from J; junction bases left unmatched: 3. As DNA, the CDR3 is TGTGCCAGCAGCGTAGACACAGGGGCCTATGGCTACACCTTC. Encoded protein: CASSVDTGAYGYTF.

The chain employs TRBV11-3 and TRBJ1-1; D gene ambiguous. The CDR3 spans 15 residues. Trimming cost V 5 bases and J 1 base, with 14 bases left between them. CDR1 and CDR2 from the germline V gene are SGHNT and YENEEA. This chain's CDR3 is CASSPSSGPNTEAFF. The CDR3, as DNA: TGTGCCAGCAGCCCCAGTTCGGGTCCGAACACTGAAGCTTTCTTT.

The chain carries TRBV7-9 and TRBJ1-2; no definite D call. CDR1 SEHNR and CDR2 FQNEAQ come from the germline V gene (reference sequence). V lost 5 bases, J lost 1 base, and 17 bases lay in between. This CDR3 is 16 amino acids long. The CDR3 DNA reads as TGTGCCAGCAGCCGCCTGGGTGGAGAAAATAACTATGGCTACACCTTC. It encodes CASSRLGGENNYGYTF.

The DNA for the CDR3 is TGTGCCAGCAGCCGAATCGGGTTCACCATATATTTT. This codes for CASSRIGFTIYF. The chain couples TRBV13 to TRBJ1-3, with D unclear. Germline V lookup: CDR1 PRHDT, CDR2 FYEKMQ (reference sequence). Trimming took off 5 bases at V and 9 bases at J, with 11 bases between the two ends. This CDR3 is built from 12 residues.

The chain carries TRBV29-1 and TRBJ1-3; D not resolved. The germline V and J ends were trimmed by 7 bases and 1 base, with 8 bases remaining between them. CDR1 and CDR2 from the germline V gene are SQVTM and ANQGSEA. CDR3 length equals 12 residues. The chain's CDR3 is CSAGESGNTIYF. The CDR3 coding sequence is TGCAGCGCTGGGGAATCTGGAAACACCATATATTTT.

The V call is TRBV2, the J call TRBJ2-1; D remains unclear. V lost 4 bases to trimming and J lost 12 bases, with 10 bases between them. The CDR3 loop spans 11 amino acids. Germline CDR1 and CDR2: SNHLY and FYNNEI. In DNA form, the CDR3 reads TGTGCCAGCAGTGTTAGGGATGGGCAGTTCTTC. Encoded protein: CASSVRDGQFF.

The chain has TRBV2 and TRBJ1-5; 7 nucleotides line up with TRBD1. Germline loops: CDR1 SNHLY, CDR2 FYNNEI. Trimming removed 4 bases from V and 5 bases from J; junction bases left unmatched: 5. The CDR3 contains 14 residues. In nucleotides, the CDR3 is TGTGCCAGCAGTGGCGGGACAGCAGATCAGCCCCAGCATTTT. It translates to CASSGGTADQPQHF.

The sample holds a few counts of this clone. The rearrangement joins TRBV5-4 to TRBJ1-1; the D is unclear. CDR1 is SGHNT, CDR2 YYREEE, per germline (reference sequence). The germline V and J ends were trimmed by 1 base and 1 base, with 8 bases remaining between them. This CDR3 spans 14 amino acids. The DNA of the CDR3 is TGTGCCAGCAGCTTGAGCGCTGGGAACACTGAAGCTTTCTTT. Residues: CASSLSAGNTEAFF.